The present entry profiles one T cell receptor (beta chain) with its context. The data were taken from a study of cytomegalovirus exposure and HLA in healthy donors. Study-wide context: Membership in the Caucasian-associated ancestry cluster was found for around 81% of 350 to 450 genotyped donors.

Vbeta (60) and Jbeta (13) primers were used in the PCR. Profiled with immunoSEQ multiplex PCR; TCRdb holds only in-frame clones, not every one. This sample has approximately 220,000 clones; 76% occur once, and the top ten carry about 0.63%. CDR3 length: 16 amino acids. The germline V gene encodes CDR1 SGHRS and CDR2 YFSETQ. V lost 7 bases, J lost 6 bases, and 17 bases stayed unmatched. The sample was PBMCs. The J gene is TRBJ2-3, the V gene TRBV5-1; the match to TRBD2 covers 7 bases. This sequence originates from a young man in good health and CMV-seronegative. This CDR3 reads CASARGLSIDSDTQYF. The CDR3, as DNA: TGCGCCAGCGCCCGGGGACTATCAATAGACTCGGATACGCAGTATTTT.